A single sample is the source of the 24 T cell receptor beta chains below, sequenced in a study of T cells in Graves' hyperthyroidism and ophthalmopathy (dated by TCRdb to about 2019). The library was generated by multiplex PCR. Sequenced on an Illumina HiSeq 2000. The TCR beta CDR3 regions were amplified from the RNA transcripts. The TCR CDR3 was subjected to a first round of RT-PCR using the HTBI primer set and the Qiagen OneStep RT-PCR kit. TCRdb reprocessed the public reads (quality trimming at Q25 with fastp, clone calling with MiXCR) and kept in-frame beta chains. Under each unique CDR3 protein, matching rows form one entry showing the most common genes and DNA. The sample table contains hundreds of thousands of distinct CDR3 sequences; only one count was recorded for around a third of them. Clones ranked in the top ten supply less than 35% of the sample. The sample was blood. The receptor set was obtained from a woman aged 40 to 50 with Graves' hyperthyroidism.

This clonotype appeared many times. This chain uses TRBV2 with TRBJ1-5, with no clear D. This CDR3 contains 12 residues. The ends were cut back, 5 bases at V and 3 bases at J, with 5 bases in the middle. Germline V gives CDR1 SNHLY, CDR2 FYNNEI. The CDR3 bases are TGTGCCAGCAGTTCCAACAATCAGCCCCAGCATTTT. Translated, it gives CASSSNNQPQHF.

The sample holds many counts of this clonotype. The rearrangement joins TRBV10-3 to TRBJ2-7; 13 bases match TRBD2. The CDR3 has 16 amino acids. Losses at the gene ends were 3 bases for V and 6 bases for J; bases not matched to a gene: 8. Looked up from germline, CDR1 is ENHRY and CDR2 is SYGVKD. CDR3 DNA: TGTGCCATCAGTGAAAGGACTAGCGGGAGATTTTTCGAGCAGTACTTC. It codes for CAISERTSGRFFEQYF.

This clonotype was detected only a few times. A much more abundant neighbour one base away suggests this may be a read error. The CDR3 here is CATPQGQTKGTEALF. The DNA for the CDR3 is TGTGCCACCCCTCAGGGACAGACGAAAGGAACTGAAGCTCTCTTT. The J gene is TRBJ1-1, the V gene TRBV2, with 7 bases lining up with TRBD1. Germline V gives CDR1 SNHLY, CDR2 FYNNEI. There are 15 residues in the CDR3. The full variable domain, rest sourced from reference TRBV2 and TRBJ1-1, is EPEVTQTPSHQVTQMGQEVILRCVPISNHLYFYWYRQILGQKVEFLVSFYNNEISEKSEIFDDQFSVERPDGSNFTLKIRSTKLEDSAMYFCATPQGQTKGTEALFGQGTRLTVV.

This clonotype was observed a single time. The chain couples TRBV7-1 to TRBJ1-2, with D tentatively TRBD1 (5 bases). TRBV7-1 is an open reading frame whose function is uncertain. The CDR3 contains 13 residues. V shed 1 base and J shed 6 bases, with 9 bases lying between them. This CDR3 is CASSSDGAHGYTF. CDR3 nucleotide sequence: TGTGCCAGCAGCTCAGACGGGGCTCATGGCTACACCTTC.

The table lists this clonotype with a few counts. V gene TRBV3-1 combines with J gene TRBJ2-7; D remains unclear. The CDR3 has 12 amino acids. Deletions cut 2 bases from V and 6 bases from J, with 8 bases between. Germline lookup yields CDR1 LGHDT and CDR2 YNNKEL (reference sequence). Here the CDR3 reads CASSQQAFEQYF. CDR3 DNA: TGTGCCAGCAGCCAACAGGCATTCGAGCAGTACTTC.

This clonotype has a single count. This chain joins TRBV9 and TRBJ1-3; D call uncertain. Germline V gene sequence: CDR1 SGDLS, CDR2 YYNGEE. V was shortened by 2 bases and J by 9 bases, with 6 bases between the two germline ends. There are 11 residues in the CDR3. The CDR3 loop is CASSVQVTIYF. In DNA, the CDR3 is TGTGCCAGCAGCGTTCAAGTCACCATATATTTT.

The table lists this clonotype with a few counts. The chain is built from TRBV3-1 and TRBJ1-1; D is uncertain. The germline V gene has CDR1 LGHDT and CDR2 YNNKEL (reference sequence). CDR3 size: 15 residues. V was clipped by 4 bases and J by 5 bases, with 17 bases between them. The CDR3 nucleotides are TGTGCCAGCAGCCGGCAGGCCTTATCAAATACTGAAGCTTTCTTT. This translates into CASSRQALSNTEAFF. Supplemented by reference TRBV3-1 and TRBJ1-1, the full variable domain reads DTAVSQTPKYLVTQMGNDKSIKCEQNLGHDTMYWYKQDSKKFLKIMFSYNNKELIINETVPNRFSPKSPDKAHLNLHINSLELGDSAVYFCASSRQALSNTEAFFGQGTRLTVV.

The rearrangement joins TRBV7-9 to TRBJ2-7; the match to TRBD1 covers 7 bases. J gave up 1 base and V 5 bases, and 11 bases lay outside the gene matches. The CDR3 sequence is 16 residues long. CDR1 and CDR2 from the germline V gene are SEHNR and FQNEAQ (reference sequence). The CDR3 DNA follows: TGTGCCAGCAGCGACTTACAGGGGTTAGGATCCTACGAGCAGTACTTC. Translation gives CASSDLQGLGSYEQYF.

The chain uses TRBV7-2 and TRBJ2-6, with TRBD2 as a possible D gene (6 bases). Trimming took off 5 bases at V and 3 bases at J, with 11 bases between the two ends. CDR3 size: 15 residues. Per the germline V gene, CDR1 is SGHTA and CDR2 is FQGNSA. The CDR3 loop is CASSSWGDGANVLTF. The CDR3 region has the DNA TGTGCCAGCAGCAGCTGGGGGGATGGGGCCAACGTCCTGACTTTC.

This clonotype was counted many times. The chain employs TRBV7-3 and TRBJ1-1; tentatively, D is TRBD1 (5 bases). The V end was cut by 5 bases, the J end by 3 bases, with 16 bases between. Germline lookup yields CDR1 SGHTA and CDR2 FQGTGA. The CDR3 consists of 15 residues. This CDR3 reads CASSPPPGGDTEAFF. The CDR3, as DNA: TGTGCCAGCAGCCCCCCCCCGGGAGGGGACACTGAAGCTTTCTTT.

The chain uses TRBV19 and TRBJ1-4; perhaps TRBD1 as D (6 bases). This CDR3 has 17 amino acids. Trimming pared 5 bases from V and 3 bases from J, leaving 19 bases between. CDR1 is LNHDA, CDR2 SQIVND, per germline (reference sequence). The CDR3 nucleotides are TGTGCCAGTAGTCACGGGGGCGCGGGTCTTCCTAATGAAAAACTGTTTTTT. Encoded protein: CASSHGGAGLPNEKLFF.

This clonotype was detected a few times. This sequence joins TRBV27 and TRBJ1-4; D gene uncertain. The length of the CDR3 is 13 residues. Trimming cost V 10 bases and J 6 bases, with 15 bases left between them. Per germline, CDR1 MNHEY and CDR2 SMNVEV (reference sequence). CDR3 DNA sequence: TGTGCCATCCGAGTGGACCGGGATGAAAAACTGTTTTTT. As protein: CAIRVDRDEKLFF.

This clonotype was recorded a few times. The junction departs from the called germline gene at one end, perhaps through a read error. This rearrangement joins TRBV7-7 to TRBJ1-1; no clear D gene. Germline CDR1 is SSHAT and CDR2 is FNYEAQ (reference sequence). The CDR3 spans 17 residues. CDR3 nucleotides: TGTGCTAGCAGCTTAGACTGGGATTGGGAAAACGGCACTGAAGCTTTCTTT. As protein: CASSLDWDWENGTEAFF.

The chain joins TRBV5-8 to TRBJ2-5; 8 bases are shared with TRBD2. This CDR3 has 14 amino acids. The V and J ends lost 4 bases and 5 bases, in that order; junction bases with no gene match: 7. Germline CDR1 SGHTS, CDR2 YDEGEE. DNA for the CDR3: TGTGCCAGCAGCACAAGGACTAGCACGGAGACCCAGTACTTC. Its protein product is CASSTRTSTETQYF. The full variable domain, in which reference TRBV5-8 and TRBJ2-5 provide the parts outside the CDR3, is EAGVTQSPTHLIKTRGQQATLRCSPISGHTSVYWYQQALGLGLQFLLWYDEGEERNRGNFPPRFSGRQFPNYSSELNVNALELEDSALYLCASSTRTSTETQYFGPGTRLLVL.

The J gene is TRBJ2-7, the V gene TRBV27, with a tentative D call TRBD2 (5 bases). CDR3 size: 14 residues. V was trimmed by 0 bases and J by 3 bases, leaving 9 bases between them. Germline CDR1 and CDR2: MNHEY and SMNVEV (reference sequence). The CDR3 here is CASSLSGEFYEQYF. The DNA for the CDR3 is TGTGCCAGCAGTTTATCGGGAGAGTTCTACGAGCAGTACTTC.

Notes on this clonotype: The junction departs from germline at one end; a sequencing error may be responsible. The chain employs TRBV11-1 and TRBJ2-7; TRBD2 might be the D (6 bases). CDR3 length: 14 residues. Germline assignment: CDR1 SGHAT and CDR2 FQDESV (reference sequence). CDR3 loop: CASNLGGVSYEQYF. The CDR3 bases are TGTGCCAGCAACTTAGGAGGGGTTTCCTACGAGCAGTACTTC.

This clonotype was counted at least ten times. The CDR3 reads CASSALDSPLHF. The CDR3 DNA reads as TGTGCCAGCAGCGCGTTAGATTCACCCCTCCACTTT. The chain links TRBV9 to TRBJ1-6; no firm D call. Trimming cost V 3 bases and J 8 bases, with 6 bases left between them. Germline V lookup: CDR1 SGDLS, CDR2 YYNGEE. The CDR3 covers 12 residues.

The J gene is TRBJ1-1, the V gene TRBV5-5; D is undetermined. There are 13 residues in the CDR3. The ends were cut back, 5 bases at V and 3 bases at J, with 11 bases in the middle. Germline V lookup: CDR1 SGHKS, CDR2 YYEKEE (reference sequence). As DNA, the CDR3 is TGTGCCAGCAGTTACTGGGCATACACTGAAGCTTTCTTT. As protein: CASSYWAYTEAFF.

This clonotype was recorded at least ten times. The rearrangement links TRBV24-1 to TRBJ2-5; possible D gene TRBD1, 6 bases. CDR1 KGHDR and CDR2 SFDVKD come from the germline V gene. The CDR3 sequence is 15 residues long. The V and J ends lost 4 bases and 5 bases respectively, with 16 bases between them. CDR3 sequence: CATSDTQGFQETQYF. CDR3 nucleotides: TGTGCCACCAGTGACACCCAGGGGTTCCAGGAGACCCAGTACTTC.

This clonotype was seen ten or more times. The V call is TRBV2, the J call TRBJ2-5; D remains ambiguous. V lost 4 bases, J lost 8 bases, and 8 bases lay in between. This CDR3 is 11 amino acids long. Per germline, CDR1 SNHLY and CDR2 FYNNEI. The CDR3 region has the DNA TGTGCCAGCAGTGTATCCGCTACCCAGTACTTC. Protein sequence: CASSVSATQYF.

This clonotype was recorded once. This sequence joins TRBV2 and TRBJ2-7; D may be TRBD1 (6 bases). Germline V CDR1 and CDR2: SNHLY, FYNNEI. CDR3 length: 14 amino acids. V shed 5 bases and J shed 7 bases, with 18 bases lying between them. The CDR3 reads CASSFDRPTGEQYF. CDR3 nucleotide sequence: TGTGCCAGCAGTTTCGACAGGCCCACCGGGGAGCAGTACTTC.

This clonotype was counted many times. This chain connects TRBV6-5 to TRBJ1-5; no definite D call. The CDR3 consists of 13 residues. Germline loops: CDR1 MNHEY, CDR2 SVGAGI. Trimming took 10 bases from V and 0 from J, leaving 10 bases between them. The chain's CDR3 is CATSWSSNQPQHF. The DNA of the CDR3 is TGTGCCACCTCCTGGAGTAGCAATCAGCCCCAGCATTTT.

There are a few counts of this clonotype. The V and J genes are TRBV10-3 and TRBJ2-3; possibly TRBD2 for D (5 bases). Germline V gene sequence: CDR1 ENHRY, CDR2 SYGVKD. Trimming stripped 3 bases from V and 2 bases from J, with 6 bases between. The CDR3 covers 13 residues. The CDR3 spells CAISDGDTDTQYF. The CDR3 DNA sequence: TGTGCCATCAGTGACGGGGACACAGATACGCAGTATTTT.

The J gene is TRBJ2-7, the V gene TRBV7-9; TRBD1 aligns across 7 bases. Germline-derived CDR1 and CDR2 are SEHNR and FQNEAQ (reference sequence). The J segment lost 5 bases and the V segment lost 8 bases, leaving 9 bases of the junction unmatched. The CDR3 runs 13 residues. The DNA of the CDR3 is TGTGCCAGCGAGACAGGGCGATCGGACGAGCAGTACTTC. As protein: CASETGRSDEQYF.